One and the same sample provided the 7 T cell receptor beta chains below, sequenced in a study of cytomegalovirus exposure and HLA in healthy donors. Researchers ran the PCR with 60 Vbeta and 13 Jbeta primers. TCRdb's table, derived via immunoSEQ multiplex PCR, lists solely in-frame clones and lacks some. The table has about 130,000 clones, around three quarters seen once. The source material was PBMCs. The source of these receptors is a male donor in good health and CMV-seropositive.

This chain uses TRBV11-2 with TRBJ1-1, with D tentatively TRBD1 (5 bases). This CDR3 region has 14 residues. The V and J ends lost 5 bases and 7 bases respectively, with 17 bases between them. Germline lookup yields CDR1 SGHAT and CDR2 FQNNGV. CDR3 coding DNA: TGTGCCAGCAGCCCAGGAGGGGTTCTTTTTGAAGCTTTCTTT. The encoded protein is CASSPGGVLFEAFF.

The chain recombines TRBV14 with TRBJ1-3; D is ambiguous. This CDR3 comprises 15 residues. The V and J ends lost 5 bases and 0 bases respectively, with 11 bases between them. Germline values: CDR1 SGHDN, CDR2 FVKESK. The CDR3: CASSNRGSSGNTIYF. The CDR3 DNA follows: TGTGCCAGCAGCAACCGAGGGAGCTCTGGAAACACCATATATTTT.

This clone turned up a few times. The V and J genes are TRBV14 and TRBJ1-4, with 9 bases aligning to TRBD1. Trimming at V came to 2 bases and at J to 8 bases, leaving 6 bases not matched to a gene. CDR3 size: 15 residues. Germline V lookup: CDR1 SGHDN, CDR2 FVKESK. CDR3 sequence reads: CASSQKQGAGEKLFF. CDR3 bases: TGTGCCAGCAGCCAAAAACAGGGGGCGGGCGAAAAACTGTTTTTT.

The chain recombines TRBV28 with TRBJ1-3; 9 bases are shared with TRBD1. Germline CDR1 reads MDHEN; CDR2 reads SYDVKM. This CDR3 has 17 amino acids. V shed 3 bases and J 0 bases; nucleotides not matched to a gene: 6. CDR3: CASSLGQGLPSGNTIYF. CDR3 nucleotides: TGTGCCAGCAGTTTGGGACAGGGCCTTCCCTCTGGAAACACCATATATTTT.

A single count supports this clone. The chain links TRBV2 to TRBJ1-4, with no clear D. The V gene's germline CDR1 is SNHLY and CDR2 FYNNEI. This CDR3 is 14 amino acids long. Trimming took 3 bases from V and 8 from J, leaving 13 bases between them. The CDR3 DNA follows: TGTGCCAGCAGTGAGTCCAACCGGGTGGAAAAACTGTTTTTT. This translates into CASSESNRVEKLFF.

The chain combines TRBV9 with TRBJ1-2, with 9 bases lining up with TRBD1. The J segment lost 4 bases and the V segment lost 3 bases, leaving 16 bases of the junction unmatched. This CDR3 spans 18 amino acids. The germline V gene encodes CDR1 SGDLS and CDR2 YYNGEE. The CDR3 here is CASSALPQTGQGIYGYTF. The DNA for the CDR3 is TGTGCCAGCAGCGCCTTGCCCCAGACCGGACAGGGGATCTATGGCTACACCTTC.

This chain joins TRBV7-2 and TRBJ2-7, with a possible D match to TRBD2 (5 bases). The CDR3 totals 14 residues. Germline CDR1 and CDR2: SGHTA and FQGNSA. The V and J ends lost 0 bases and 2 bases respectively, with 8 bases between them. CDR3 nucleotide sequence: TGTGCCAGCAGCTTAGCTGGGAGCGCCTACGAGCAGTACTTC. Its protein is CASSLAGSAYEQYF. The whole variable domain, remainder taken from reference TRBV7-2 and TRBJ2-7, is GAGVSQSPSNKVTEKGKDVELRCDPISGHTALYWYRQSLGQGLEFLIYFQGNSAPDKSGLPSDRFSAERTGGSVSTLTIQRTQQEDSAVYLCASSLAGSAYEQYFGPGTRLTVT.